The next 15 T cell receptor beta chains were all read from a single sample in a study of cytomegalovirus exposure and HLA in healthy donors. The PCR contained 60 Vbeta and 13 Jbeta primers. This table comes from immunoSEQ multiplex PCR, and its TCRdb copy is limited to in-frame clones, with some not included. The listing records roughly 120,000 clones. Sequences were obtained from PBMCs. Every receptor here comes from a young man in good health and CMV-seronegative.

The CDR3 coding sequence is TGTGCCAGCAGCCATTCACCTGACAGTTCCACCGGGGAGCTGTTTTTT. The encoded protein is CASSHSPDSSTGELFF. V gene TRBV7-6 combines with J gene TRBJ2-2, with a tentative D call TRBD1 (5 bases). The CDR3 runs to 16 residues. Between the trimmed V and J ends, which lost 5 bases and 4 bases, there was a span of 17 bases. CDR1 and CDR2 (germline): SGHVS, FNYEAQ.

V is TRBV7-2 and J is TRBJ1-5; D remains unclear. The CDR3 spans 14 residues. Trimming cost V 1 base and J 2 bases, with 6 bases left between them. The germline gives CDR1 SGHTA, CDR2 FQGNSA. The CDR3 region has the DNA TGTGCCAGCAGCTTAGATGCGCGCAATCAGCCCCAGCATTTT. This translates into CASSLDARNQPQHF.

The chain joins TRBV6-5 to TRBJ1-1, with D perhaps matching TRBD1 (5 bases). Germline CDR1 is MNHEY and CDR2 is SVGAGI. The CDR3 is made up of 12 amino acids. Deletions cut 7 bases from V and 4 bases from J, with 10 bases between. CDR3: CASTGGGTEAFF. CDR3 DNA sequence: TGTGCCAGCACCGGGGGGGGCACTGAAGCTTTCTTT.

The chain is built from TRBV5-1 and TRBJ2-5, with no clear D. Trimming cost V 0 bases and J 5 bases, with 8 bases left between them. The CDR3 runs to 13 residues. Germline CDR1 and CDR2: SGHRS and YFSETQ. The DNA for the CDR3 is TGCGCCAGCAGCTTGGCCTGGGCGGAGACCCAGTACTTC. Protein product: CASSLAWAETQYF. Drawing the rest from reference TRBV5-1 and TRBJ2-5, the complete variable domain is KAGVTQTPRYLIKTRGQQVTLSCSPISGHRSVSWYQQTPGQGLQFLFEYFSETQRNKGNFPGRFSGRQFSNSRSEMNVSTLELGDSALYLCASSLAWAETQYFGPGTRLLVL.

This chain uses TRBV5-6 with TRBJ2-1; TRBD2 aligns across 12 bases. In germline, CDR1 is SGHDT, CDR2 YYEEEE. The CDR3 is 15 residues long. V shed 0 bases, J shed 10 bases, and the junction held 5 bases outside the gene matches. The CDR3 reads CASSLGLAGEGEQFF. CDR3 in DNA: TGTGCCAGCAGCTTGGGACTAGCGGGAGAAGGGGAGCAGTTCTTC.

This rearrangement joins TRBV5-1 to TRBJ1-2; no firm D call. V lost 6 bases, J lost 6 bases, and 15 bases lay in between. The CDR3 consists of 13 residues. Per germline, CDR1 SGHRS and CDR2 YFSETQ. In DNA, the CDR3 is TGCGCCAGCACCCTCGGTTCCGCGGATGGCTACACCTTC. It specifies CASTLGSADGYTF.

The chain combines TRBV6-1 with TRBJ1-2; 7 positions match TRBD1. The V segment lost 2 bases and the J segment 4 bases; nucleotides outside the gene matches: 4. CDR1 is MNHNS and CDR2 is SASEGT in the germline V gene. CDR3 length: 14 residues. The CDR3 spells CASSETGEGYGYTF. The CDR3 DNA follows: TGTGCCAGCAGTGAAACAGGGGAAGGCTATGGCTACACCTTC.

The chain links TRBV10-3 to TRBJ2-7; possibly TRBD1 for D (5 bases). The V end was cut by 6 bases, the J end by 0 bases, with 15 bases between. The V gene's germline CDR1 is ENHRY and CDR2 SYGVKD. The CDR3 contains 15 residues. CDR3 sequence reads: CAISLGQQGSYEQYF. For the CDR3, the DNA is TGTGCCATCAGCCTAGGACAACAAGGCTCCTACGAGCAGTACTTC.

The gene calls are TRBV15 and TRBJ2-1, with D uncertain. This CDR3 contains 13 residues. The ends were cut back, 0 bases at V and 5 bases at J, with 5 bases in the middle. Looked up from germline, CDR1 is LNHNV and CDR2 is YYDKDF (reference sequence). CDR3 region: CATSRDFNNEQFF. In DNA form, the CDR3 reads TGTGCCACCAGCAGAGATTTTAACAATGAGCAGTTCTTC.

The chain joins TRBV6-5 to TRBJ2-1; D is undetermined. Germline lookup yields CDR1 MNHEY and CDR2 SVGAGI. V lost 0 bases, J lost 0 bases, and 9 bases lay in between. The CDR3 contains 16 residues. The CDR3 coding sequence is TGTGCCAGCAGTTACTCAGAGGAAAGCTCCTACAATGAGCAGTTCTTC. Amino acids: CASSYSEESSYNEQFF.

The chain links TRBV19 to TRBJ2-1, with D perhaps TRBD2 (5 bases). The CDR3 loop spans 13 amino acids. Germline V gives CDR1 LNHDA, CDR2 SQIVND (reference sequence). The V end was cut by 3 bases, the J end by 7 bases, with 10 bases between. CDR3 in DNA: TGTGCCAGTAGTATCGGACGAGGGAATGAGCAGTTCTTC. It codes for CASSIGRGNEQFF.

CDR3 sequence: CASSLGGQEEKLFF. CDR3 DNA: TGCGCCAGCAGCTTGGGGGGCCAGGAAGAAAAACTGTTTTTT. The rearrangement joins TRBV5-1 to TRBJ1-4; D might be TRBD1 (5 bases). The CDR3 sequence is 14 residues long. V was pared by 0 bases and J by 8 bases, with 11 bases between. CDR1 is SGHRS, CDR2 YFSETQ, per germline.

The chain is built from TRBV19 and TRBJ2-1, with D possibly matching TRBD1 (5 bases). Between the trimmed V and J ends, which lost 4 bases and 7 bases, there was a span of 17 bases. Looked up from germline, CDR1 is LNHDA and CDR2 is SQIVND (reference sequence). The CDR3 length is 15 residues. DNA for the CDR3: TGTGCCAGTAGTAATACCCAGGGCCCTAAGAATGAGCAGTTCTTC. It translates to CASSNTQGPKNEQFF.

The CDR3 is CASSSRTASNQPQHF. The CDR3 DNA follows: TGTGCCAGCAGCTCACGGACAGCTAGCAATCAGCCCCAGCATTTT. The chain combines TRBV7-8 with TRBJ1-5; TRBD1 is a possible D gene (6 bases). The V end lost 4 bases, the J end lost 0 bases, and 10 bases lay between the germline ends. The CDR3 extends over 15 amino acids. CDR1 is SGHVS and CDR2 is FQNEAQ in the germline V gene. The complete variable domain, with remaining parts taken from reference TRBV7-8 and TRBJ1-5, reads GAGVSQSPRYKVAKRGQDVALRCDPISGHVSLFWYQQALGQGPEFLTYFQNEAQLDKSGLPSDRFFAERPEGSVSTLKIQRTQQEDSAVYLCASSSRTASNQPQHFGDGTRLSIL.

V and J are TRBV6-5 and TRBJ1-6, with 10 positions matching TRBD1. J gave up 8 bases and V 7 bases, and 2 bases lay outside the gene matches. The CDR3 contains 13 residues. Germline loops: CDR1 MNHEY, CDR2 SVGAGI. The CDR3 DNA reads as TGTGCCAGCACCGGGACAGGGGATTCACCCCTCCACTTT. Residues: CASTGTGDSPLHF.